Listed below are T cell receptor beta chains from one sample, sequenced in a study of cytomegalovirus exposure and HLA in healthy donors. Profiling relied on immunoSEQ multiplex PCR, and the TCRdb table lists in-frame clones only, not all of them. Counted here are 120,000 to 150,000 clones, around 84% occurring once; the ten biggest clones make up roughly 3.1%. Sequencing was carried out using PBMCs. All receptors derive from a man aged 35-49 years in good health and CMV-seropositive. CDR3s include the opening cysteine and the closing phenylalanine or tryptophan. A D gene is named only where the DNA matches it firmly. Some rows have no size entry. The others give once, few or many, or a class for an expanded clone.

cdr3_aa: CASSLYPREGPQHF
cdr3_nt: TGTGCCAGCAGCTTATATCCTCGAGAGGGACCCCAGCATTTT
clone_size: -
j_call: TRBJ1-5
d_call: -
v_call: TRBV11-2

cdr3_aa: CASSSNPATSSGTDTQYF
cdr3_nt: TGTGCCAGTAGTTCAAACCCCGCGACTAGCAGCGGGACAGATACGCAGTATTTT
clone_size: -
j_call: TRBJ2-3
d_call: TRBD2
v_call: TRBV19

cdr3_aa: CASTPGQVTASSYNEQFF
cdr3_nt: TGTGCCAGTACCCCCGGCCAGGTCACAGCCAGCTCCTACAATGAGCAGTTCTTC
clone_size: -
j_call: TRBJ2-1
d_call: -
v_call: TRBV19

cdr3_aa: CASSIPGSYGYTF
cdr3_nt: TGTGCCAGCAGCATCCCTGGCAGCTATGGCTACACCTTC
clone_size: -
j_call: TRBJ1-2
d_call: -
v_call: TRBV21-1

cdr3_aa: CASNQMGQAGTF
cdr3_nt: TGTGCCAGCAACCAAATGGGACAGGCGGGCACCTTC
clone_size: -
j_call: TRBJ1-2
d_call: TRBD1
v_call: TRBV5-5

cdr3_aa: CASSDSGLTDTQYF
cdr3_nt: TGTGCCAGCAGTGACAGTGGGCTCACAGATACGCAGTATTTT
clone_size: -
j_call: TRBJ2-3
d_call: -
v_call: TRBV28

cdr3_aa: CASSSTGSYPEAFF
cdr3_nt: TGTGCCAGCAGTTCGACAGGGTCCTATCCTGAAGCTTTCTTT
clone_size: -
j_call: TRBJ1-1
d_call: TRBD1
v_call: TRBV28

cdr3_aa: CASSLYSGTNEKLFF
cdr3_nt: TGTGCCAGCAGTTTATATTCGGGGACTAATGAAAAACTGTTTTTT
clone_size: few
j_call: TRBJ1-4
d_call: -
v_call: TRBV27

cdr3_aa: CASSVVGTSGSGRTDTQYF
cdr3_nt: TGTGCCAGCAGCGTAGTGGGGACTAGCGGGAGTGGACGTACAGATACGCAGTATTTT
clone_size: -
j_call: TRBJ2-3
d_call: TRBD2
v_call: TRBV9

cdr3_aa: CASSPRGAQFYNEQFF
cdr3_nt: TGTGCCAGCAGCCCCCGGGGGGCACAGTTTTACAATGAGCAGTTCTTC
clone_size: -
j_call: TRBJ2-1
d_call: -
v_call: TRBV11-3

cdr3_aa: CSVASGEGNQPQHF
cdr3_nt: TGCAGCGTCGCCTCGGGGGAGGGCAATCAGCCCCAGCATTTT
clone_size: -
j_call: TRBJ1-5
d_call: -
v_call: TRBV29-1

cdr3_aa: CASSATGGVTEAFF
cdr3_nt: TGTGCCAGCAGTGCGACAGGGGGCGTCACTGAAGCTTTCTTT
clone_size: -
j_call: TRBJ1-1
d_call: TRBD1
v_call: TRBV6-1

cdr3_aa: CASSPLAGGDNEQFF
cdr3_nt: TGTGCCAGTAGCCCCCTAGCGGGAGGGGACAATGAGCAGTTCTTC
clone_size: -
j_call: TRBJ2-1
d_call: TRBD2
v_call: TRBV19

cdr3_aa: CASSLDQIYGYTF
cdr3_nt: TGTGCCAGCAGCTTGGACCAGATCTATGGCTACACCTTC
clone_size: -
j_call: TRBJ1-2
d_call: -
v_call: TRBV5-4

cdr3_aa: CASSPEHPQSNEAFF
cdr3_nt: TGTGCCAGCAGCCCGGAACACCCACAGTCGAACGAAGCTTTCTTT
clone_size: -
j_call: TRBJ1-1
d_call: -
v_call: TRBV14

cdr3_aa: CASSSPSGGEETQYF
cdr3_nt: TGTGCCAGCAGTTCGCCTAGCGGAGGGGAGGAGACCCAGTACTTC
clone_size: -
j_call: TRBJ2-5
d_call: TRBD2
v_call: TRBV27

cdr3_aa: CASEDRGVQETQYF
cdr3_nt: TGTGCCAGCGAGGACAGGGGGGTACAAGAGACCCAGTACTTC
clone_size: once
j_call: TRBJ2-5
d_call: TRBD1
v_call: TRBV2

cdr3_aa: CASSHTSDDEQFF
cdr3_nt: TGTGCCAGCAGTCATACTAGCGACGATGAGCAGTTCTTC
clone_size: -
j_call: TRBJ2-1
d_call: TRBD2
v_call: TRBV7-3

cdr3_aa: CASSISRRRRPRQPQHF
cdr3_nt: TGTGCCAGTAGTATTTCCCGGAGACGTAGACCTCGGCAGCCCCAGCATTTT
clone_size: few
j_call: TRBJ1-5
d_call: -
v_call: TRBV19

cdr3_aa: CSAAGLYGYTF
cdr3_nt: TGCAGCGCCGCGGGGCTCTATGGCTACACCTTC
clone_size: few
j_call: TRBJ1-2
d_call: -
v_call: TRBV29-1

cdr3_aa: CASRPWGGLDYGYTF
cdr3_nt: TGTGCCAGCAGACCGTGGGGGGGTCTTGACTATGGCTACACCTTC
clone_size: -
j_call: TRBJ1-2
d_call: -
v_call: TRBV7-9

cdr3_aa: CASSRAIGREKLFF
cdr3_nt: TGTGCCAGCAGCCGCGCCATTGGGCGTGAAAAACTGTTTTTT
clone_size: once
j_call: TRBJ1-4
d_call: -
v_call: TRBV6-1

cdr3_aa: CASSFGQGDTGELFF
cdr3_nt: TGTGCCAGCAGCTTTGGTCAGGGGGACACCGGGGAGCTGTTTTTT
clone_size: -
j_call: TRBJ2-2
d_call: TRBD1
v_call: TRBV7-9

cdr3_aa: CASSQALLKGAVNTEAFF
cdr3_nt: TGCGCCAGCAGCCAAGCTCTACTCAAGGGGGCCGTAAACACTGAAGCTTTCTTT
clone_size: -
j_call: TRBJ1-1
d_call: TRBD1
v_call: TRBV4-3

cdr3_aa: CASSYSRVGAYEQYF
cdr3_nt: TGTGCCAGCAGTTACTCGCGGGTCGGGGCCTACGAGCAGTACTTC
clone_size: -
j_call: TRBJ2-7
d_call: -
v_call: TRBV6-5

cdr3_aa: CASSLESDQETQYF
cdr3_nt: TGCGCCAGCAGCTTGGAGTCAGATCAAGAGACCCAGTACTTC
clone_size: -
j_call: TRBJ2-5
d_call: -
v_call: TRBV5-1

cdr3_aa: CASSPGQGVYGYTF
cdr3_nt: TGTGCCAGCAGTCCGGGACAGGGGGTATATGGCTACACCTTC
clone_size: -
j_call: TRBJ1-2
d_call: TRBD1
v_call: TRBV2

cdr3_aa: CASRDRLAGNTDTQYF
cdr3_nt: TGTGCCAGCAGGGATAGACTAGCGGGAAACACAGATACGCAGTATTTT
clone_size: -
j_call: TRBJ2-3
d_call: TRBD2
v_call: TRBV5-4

cdr3_aa: CASSLADRTYNEQFF
cdr3_nt: TGCGCCAGCAGCTTGGCTGACAGAACCTACAATGAGCAGTTCTTC
clone_size: few
j_call: TRBJ2-1
d_call: -
v_call: TRBV5-1

cdr3_aa: CASGLVSGRAGEQFF
cdr3_nt: TGTGCTAGTGGTTTGGTTAGCGGGAGGGCCGGTGAGCAGTTCTTC
clone_size: few
j_call: TRBJ2-1
d_call: TRBD2
v_call: TRBV12-5

cdr3_aa: CASSGTSNEKLFF
cdr3_nt: TGTGCCAGCTCCGGGACATCTAATGAAAAACTGTTTTTT
clone_size: -
j_call: TRBJ1-4
d_call: -
v_call: TRBV6-5

cdr3_aa: CASSLREGGQETQYF
cdr3_nt: TGTGCCAGCAGTCTTCGCGAGGGTGGGCAAGAGACCCAGTACTTC
clone_size: -
j_call: TRBJ2-5
d_call: -
v_call: TRBV7-9

cdr3_aa: CASSARLALNTGELFF
cdr3_nt: TGTGCCAGCAGTGCCAGACTCGCCTTGAACACCGGGGAGCTGTTTTTT
clone_size: -
j_call: TRBJ2-2
d_call: -
v_call: TRBV6-4

cdr3_aa: CASSYSGDSLLYEQYF
cdr3_nt: TGTGCCAGCAGTTACTCAGGGGACAGTCTTCTCTACGAGCAGTACTTC
clone_size: -
j_call: TRBJ2-7
d_call: TRBD1
v_call: TRBV6-6

cdr3_aa: CATSRGGLAPNEQFF
cdr3_nt: TGTGCCACCAGCAGAGGGGGACTAGCACCAAATGAGCAGTTCTTC
clone_size: -
j_call: TRBJ2-1
d_call: TRBD2
v_call: TRBV15

cdr3_aa: CSSSRSGYTDTQYF
cdr3_nt: TGTTCCAGCAGCCGTAGCGGCTATACAGATACGCAGTATTTT
clone_size: -
j_call: TRBJ2-3
d_call: -
v_call: TRBV7-9

cdr3_aa: CASRADRSNTEAFF
cdr3_nt: TGTGCCAGCAGAGCCGACAGGTCTAACACTGAAGCTTTCTTT
clone_size: few
j_call: TRBJ1-1
d_call: -
v_call: TRBV27

cdr3_aa: CASRPRAGEVYEQYF
cdr3_nt: TGCGCCAGCAGACCTAGGGCGGGAGAGGTCTACGAGCAGTACTTC
clone_size: once
j_call: TRBJ2-7
d_call: TRBD2
v_call: TRBV4-3

cdr3_aa: CASSSGQGNQPQHF
cdr3_nt: TGCGCCAGCAGCTCCGGACAGGGAAATCAGCCCCAGCATTTT
clone_size: once
j_call: TRBJ1-5
d_call: TRBD1
v_call: TRBV5-1

cdr3_aa: CASSLGSRTGKETQYF
cdr3_nt: TGTGCCAGCAGCTTGGGATCGAGGACAGGGAAAGAGACCCAGTACTTC
clone_size: once
j_call: TRBJ2-5
d_call: TRBD1
v_call: TRBV5-4

cdr3_aa: CASSERTGVATNEKLFF
cdr3_nt: TGTGCCAGCAGCGAGCGTACAGGAGTTGCAACTAATGAAAAACTGTTTTTT
clone_size: -
j_call: TRBJ1-4
d_call: -
v_call: TRBV7-2

cdr3_aa: CASSLSGIGREQYF
cdr3_nt: TGTGCCAGCAGCTTAAGCGGGATCGGCCGCGAGCAGTACTTC
clone_size: -
j_call: TRBJ2-7
d_call: TRBD2
v_call: TRBV5-8

cdr3_aa: CAWDEGADIQYF
cdr3_nt: TGTGCCTGGGACGAGGGGGCGGACATTCAGTACTTC
clone_size: -
j_call: TRBJ2-4
d_call: TRBD1
v_call: TRBV30

cdr3_aa: CASGGGGQSLTDTQYF
cdr3_nt: TGTGCCAGTGGCGGTGGCGGCCAGAGCCTCACAGATACGCAGTATTTT
clone_size: -
j_call: TRBJ2-3
d_call: -
v_call: TRBV27

cdr3_aa: CASSAGPTYEQYF
cdr3_nt: TGTGCCAGCAGCGCGGGACCGACCTACGAGCAGTACTTC
clone_size: -
j_call: TRBJ2-7
d_call: -
v_call: TRBV6-5

cdr3_aa: CASSPDTYTGELFF
cdr3_nt: TGTGCCAGCAGCCCCGACACCTACACCGGGGAGCTGTTTTTT
clone_size: -
j_call: TRBJ2-2
d_call: -
v_call: TRBV7-7

cdr3_aa: CASTPVSSYNSPLHF
cdr3_nt: TGTGCCAGTACTCCCGTGAGCTCCTATAATTCACCCCTCCACTTT
clone_size: -
j_call: TRBJ1-6
d_call: -
v_call: TRBV19

cdr3_aa: CASSHGLAGRYEQYF
cdr3_nt: TGTGCCAGCAGCCACGGACTAGCGGGCCGCTACGAGCAGTACTTC
clone_size: -
j_call: TRBJ2-7
d_call: TRBD2
v_call: TRBV27

cdr3_aa: CASSLVSGLAGEQFF
cdr3_nt: TGTGCCAGCAGCTTAGTCTCCGGACTAGCTGGTGAGCAGTTCTTC
clone_size: -
j_call: TRBJ2-1
d_call: TRBD2
v_call: TRBV11-2

cdr3_aa: CASSLSTGPGADTQYF
cdr3_nt: TGTGCCAGCAGCCTAAGTACTGGGCCCGGGGCAGATACGCAGTATTTT
clone_size: -
j_call: TRBJ2-3
d_call: -
v_call: TRBV5-6